The clone carrying this T cell receptor beta chain was seen a handful of times. What it binds is not known. This specimen comes from a study of human T cells and chemical hapten exposure. On the study more broadly: The study enrolled mostly female patients with alopecia areata, totalis or universalis.

Time point given: pre-sensitization, week 0. Treatment meaning: therapeutic diphenylcyclopropenone sensitization with weekly scalp DPC. Venepuncture was done earlier than the placement of each patch test. Total RNA was isolated from whole blood that had not been fractionated. This CDR3 has 11 residues. Trimming removed 3 bases from V and 6 bases from J, with 6 bases in between. Study findings and constraints: Expanded TCRs created a significantly greater count of big CDR3 similarity clusters than controls did.

TCRdb reprocessed the RACE reads with MiXCR, giving one entry per CDR3 protein. This sample has 240,000 or so distinct CDR3 sequences; about 9.4% occur once, and the top ten carry over 2%. The sequenced sample was whole blood, obtained in connection with sensitization to the hapten diphenylcyclopropenone (DPC). The sequence came from a woman aged 40-49 years with alopecia areata. Some clones in this sample may be carry-over from other donors' samples. This chain links TRBV12-3 or TRBV12-4 with TRBJ2-7; D gene uncertain. This CDR3 is CASSFGIEQYF. The CDR3 bases are TGTGCCAGCAGTTTTGGGATCGAGCAGTACTTC.